This section outlines one T cell receptor (beta chain) sequence together with its context. The same CDR3 is also encoded by other DNA sequences in this sample. The data originate from a study of blood T cell repertoires in COVID-19. Across the whole study: PBMCs, B-cell-depleted T cells, or T cells provided the cDNA or gDNA that made up the material.

Participants reported their clinical history, and cohort assignment relied on those reports. In Cohort 3, a recovered donor had either two negative PCRs, clearance, or symptom resolution. Trimming cost V 2 bases and J 7 bases; bases outside gene matches: 3. The CDR3 length is 15 residues. CDR1 and CDR2 from the germline V gene are SEHNR and FQNEAQ (reference sequence). Authors' data handling: Amplification from reference gene primers served as the basis for estimated nucleated cell counts. The assay was immunoSEQ multiplex PCR, and TCRdb's table has in-frame clones only and misses some. V and J calls and clone size are given by that table; D and trimming were obtained from the DNA. The data hold roughly 180,000 clones, with around four fifths observed a single time.

This TCR came from a middle-aged man who had recovered from COVID-19. The J gene is TRBJ1-6, the V gene TRBV7-9; 9 bases are a match to TRBD1. The sequenced sample consisted of PBMCs or T cells enriched from blood (not recorded which). This CDR3 is CASSLRTGENSPLHF. The CDR3, as DNA: TGTGCCAGCAGCTTAAGGACAGGGGAGAATTCACCCCTCCACTTT.